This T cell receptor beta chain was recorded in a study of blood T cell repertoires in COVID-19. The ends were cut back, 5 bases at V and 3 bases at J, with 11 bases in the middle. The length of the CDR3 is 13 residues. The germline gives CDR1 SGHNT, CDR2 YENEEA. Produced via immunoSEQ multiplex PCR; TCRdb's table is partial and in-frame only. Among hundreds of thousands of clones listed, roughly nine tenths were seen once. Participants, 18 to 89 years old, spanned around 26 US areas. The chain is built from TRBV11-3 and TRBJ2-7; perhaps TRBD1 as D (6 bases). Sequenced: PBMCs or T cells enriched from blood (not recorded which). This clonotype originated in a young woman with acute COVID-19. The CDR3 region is CASSPLGGYEQYF. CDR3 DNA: TGTGCCAGCAGCCCGTTAGGGGGCTACGAGCAGTACTTC.